What follows is one TCR beta chain and its context. This clone has a handful of counts. The specificity of this receptor is unknown. No per-base quality is available; no much larger clone lies one base away. The CDR3 contains 16 residues, cysteine and phenylalanine counted. Here the CDR3 DNA is all that survives: 48 bases in frame from base 1. Here V drops 4 bases and J drops 0 bases, and the junction holds 9 bases not matched to any gene. From a lookup of the germline V gene (reference sequence), CDR1 and CDR2 are SEHNR and FQNEAQ. Library prep was done by the immunoSEQ multiplex PCR assay. The multiplex PCR relied on a mix of 60 forward primers for TCR Vbeta segments and 13 reverse primers for TCR Jbeta segments. Amplification of the CDR3 region of rearranged TCR beta genes was performed with a multiplex PCR assay on genomic DNA. Amplified TCR beta libraries were sequenced as 87-base-pair reads on the Illumina HiSeq System. In the paper's pipeline: A later analysis tallied 75 million to 95 million unique TCR beta chains across the 660 or so repertoires, and about 12 million of those chains were shared by two or more donors. A nearest-neighbor algorithm error-corrected the raw reads and collapsed the reads into unique sequences, merging closely related sequences to remove PCR and sequencing errors. To assign V, D and J gene segments, CDR3 sequences were aligned to IMGT reference sequences. For a sequence to be retained, a match of at least six nucleotides was required to both a V gene segment and a J gene segment. Rearrangements were classified as productive when the CDR3 lacked stop codons and remained in frame with V and J, and all other rearrangements were classified as non-productive. Following IMGT convention, CDR3 was defined as the stretch from the second conserved V-encoded cysteine up to the conserved J-encoded phenylalanine. Sequences without an unambiguous match to a single V gene segment were excluded from the earlier analysis of almost 600 of the donors. In an earlier analysis of 587 of the donors, V segments were called functional above 56.7% productive rearrangements and were called segregating when the between-donor standard deviation exceeded 5%. A statistical classification framework was built for diagnosing cytomegalovirus status from the catalog of TCR beta chain sequences. In a later analysis, V and J genes were assigned by comparing TCR nucleotide sequences against IMGT/GENE-DB human TR gene sequences. A later analysis assigned CDR3 sequences and most-parsimonious VDJ recombination scenarios with the TCRdist pipeline. In a later analysis, every TCR beta chain was defined by the combination of its CDR3 amino acid sequence and its V-gene family, and reads without a unique V-gene family were dropped. A later analysis removed roughly 590 highly shared, low-generation-probability nucleotide sequences to deal with suspected cross-contamination and a sequencing artifact. In a later analysis, a clonal expansion index was calculated for each public chain from normalized within-repertoire ranks of inferred template counts. In a later analysis, generation probabilities were computed using a VDJ recombination model fitted to out-of-frame rearrangements, and the results were checked against IGoR. In a later analysis, hypergeometric tests were used to score TCR-TCR, TCR-HLA and TCR-CMV co-occurrence, with a repertoire-size bias correction applied to TCR pairs. To estimate false discovery rates, a later analysis permuted the HLA or CMV assignments 20 times. In a later analysis, co-occurring TCRs were grouped using DBSCAN, and TCRdist sequence similarity was added for clustering within HLA-allele-positive subsets. Repertoires with fewer than 30,000 or more than 120,000 public chains, plus five repertoires with anomalous nucleotide sharing, were excluded from co-occurrence clustering. Drawn from immuneACCESS, this table holds only the in-frame rearrangements with V and J called that TCRdb kept. Clones are partly lost; checked studies trace under half to an unresolved V gene and leave the rest unexplained. Clonal size and the V and J genes are those of that table, whereas D and trimming came from the DNA. For this sample the table gives under 45,000 clones, of which approximately 77% were detected only once. The ten largest clonotypes hold 1.4% of the sample.

The cohort was made up of roughly 670 healthy bone marrow donors. At the time of sampling, every cohort member was nominally healthy, though immune exposures that went unrecorded were likely present. The donor tested CMV seronegative and was one of the 352 seronegative cohort members. Each donor provided a peripheral blood sample, and peripheral blood mononuclear cells were used for TCR beta sequencing. The Qiagen DNeasy Blood Extraction Kit was used to extract genomic DNA from the blood cell samples. This record belongs to a study of cytomegalovirus exposure and HLA in healthy donors listed by TCRdb under 2017. Study-level background: In an earlier analysis of some 550 of the donors, roughly 300 Gb of sequence data and 117 million unique TCR beta sequences from 180 million or so T cells were reported. An early release covering over 500 HLA-typed donors comprised about 320 gigabases of sequencing data and 65 million to 100 million unique TCR sequences. The genetic ancestry cluster associated with self-reported Caucasian donors included about 84% of the approximately 410 genotyped donors. The study aimed to test whether signatures of past pathogen exposure could be identified by cataloging public T cell receptors. The T cell repertoires of 670 or so subjects were profiled by immunosequencing and related to cytomegalovirus serostatus. Along with the approximately 670-subject first cohort, a separate validation cohort of 120 different subjects was used. To predict cytomegalovirus infection status, the study combined high-throughput TCR immunosequencing, statistical association of individual TCRs with disease status, and machine learning. To study patterns of TCR occurrence, a later analysis re-analyzed previously published TCR beta repertoires from several hundred donors and added high-resolution HLA genotyping. The later analysis used no new phenotypic data to find candidate immune exposures, relying instead on TCR beta sequences and their occurrence across donors. In an earlier analysis of several hundred of the donors, high-throughput TCR beta sequencing was used to judge whether each TCR beta V gene segment behaved as functional or pseudogenic. Alongside the repertoire data, information on donor age, sex, ethnicity and CMV serostatus was compiled. Genome-wide SNP genotypes for about 65% of the 666 donors were used in a later genetic analysis, which treated that subset as a discovery cohort. All discovery cohort repertoires had been generated using a single sequencing platform. Class I and class II HLA loci were covered by the typing at four-digit resolution. The number of typed donors differed by locus: 629-630 for A, B, C, DRB1 and DQB1; some 500 for DQA1; 606 for DPA1; and approximately 450 for DPB1. A handful of DR-DQ haplotypes were handled as single units for association and clustering because linkage in the cohort was strong. On average, roughly 200,000 unique TCR beta nucleotide sequences were sequenced per donor among about 400 genotyped donors of the cohort, with 15% to 20% of those sequences being non-productive.

On the study overall, not on this receptor specifically: The cohort was sequenced for TCR beta chains only, and without alpha or paired-chain data the features that could be detected were limited. In a later genetic analysis, a missense DCLRE1C variant was associated with V-gene and J-gene trimming of TCR beta chains, and the association was replicated in an independent cohort. When HLA alleles, especially DR and DQ, strongly co-occurred, TCR associations were difficult to assign to individual alleles. In a later analysis, HLA-associated TCR beta chains were found to be more clonally expanded and to have lower generation probabilities than equally common non-associated chains. While some public TCRs were present in many individuals, most TCR sequences turned up only very rarely across donors. The earlier analysis of 587 of the donors excluded some 16 rarely observed V segments, including chromosome 9 orphons, because counts were too low. A further reported finding was that TCR beta sequences accurately predicted the HLA-A and HLA-B alleles for most subjects in the first cohort. CMV serostatus was the only immune exposure information available for the cohort. Because the 87-base-pair reads could not distinguish some IMGT-functional V segments, including TRBV6-2 and TRBV6-3, those segments were excluded. Because HLA typing was unavailable for some donors at each locus, only the typed subset was used in association tests. According to the authors, the approach could potentially be generalized to other disease states and immunological phenotypes. The classifier was reported to diagnose cytomegalovirus status with high specificity and sensitivity in both the original cohort and the validation cohort. In an earlier analysis of 587 of the donors, most TCR beta V segments were observed in productive rearrangements about 87% or about 30% of the time, broadly matching IMGT annotations. Linkage disequilibrium might explain the correlated functional status among segregating V segments, but an unknown experimental factor could not be ruled out. At a false discovery rate of 0.05, a later analysis linked roughly 17,000 TCR beta sequences to specific HLA alleles. In a later genetic analysis, fewer N-insertions in productive TCRs were reported among donors in an Asian-associated ancestry cluster than the roughly 640-donor mean. A few of the identified cytomegalovirus-associated TCR beta chains were confirmed in vitro to be specific for cytomegalovirus antigens. According to a later analysis, TCR association rates differed among HLA loci, with DRB1 alleles showing the most associated TCRs and HLA-C alleles showing the fewest. A cluster of highly shared sequence variants was judged likely to be a technical artifact of the sequencing pipeline. The study gave a list of some 150 TCR beta chains associated with cytomegalovirus. In a later analysis, several top co-occurrence clusters were reported to appear linked to parvovirus B19, influenza, CMV and Epstein-Barr virus. Presence/absence analyses assumed roughly uniform sequencing depth across donors, an assumption that may not hold. Most CMV-associated TCR beta chains appeared to be HLA-restricted in a later analysis, and the HLA associations seemed to be driven largely by CMV exposure.

The sequenced material came from PBMCs. The chain employs TRBV7-9 and TRBJ2-7; TRBD2 fits 7 bases in the junction. This receptor was obtained from a man between 25 and 39 years old in good health and CMV-seronegative. The CDR3 protein: CASSSPPGTTSYEQYF. The DNA sequence follows: TGTGCCAGCAGCTCCCCACCAGGGACTACCTCCTACGAGCAGTACTTC. Where the CDR3 stops, the reference TRBV7-9 and TRBJ2-7 genes take over; the full variable domain is DTGVSQNPRHKITKRGQNVTFRCDPISEHNRLYWYRQTLGQGPEFLTYFQNEAQLEKSRLLSDRFSAERPKGSFSTLEIQRTEQGDSAMYLCASSSPPGTTSYEQYFGPGTRLTVT.